A single sample gave rise to the 29 T cell receptor beta chains below, sequenced in a study of T cell responses to AZD1222 COVID-19 vaccine. Clones were read by immunoSEQ multiplex PCR, and TCRdb kept only the in-frame ones, dropping some. Of 100,000 to 150,000 clones listed, approximately 90% are singletons. The specimen was peripheral blood, collected on day 0 of AZD1222 vaccination. The receptors shown here come from an adult in good health.

The chain recombines TRBV19 with TRBJ2-1, with D possibly matching TRBD1 (5 bases). The CDR3 has 13 amino acids. V lost 6 bases and J 7 bases, leaving 13 bases between the germline ends. Germline V gives CDR1 LNHDA, CDR2 SQIVND (reference sequence). The DNA for the CDR3 is TGTGCCAGTAGGCAAAATCAGGGAAATGAGCAGTTCTTC. Its translation is CASRQNQGNEQFF.

The chain links TRBV6-5 to TRBJ1-6; D possibly corresponds to TRBD1 (5 bases). The germline V and J ends were trimmed by 0 bases and 10 bases, with 16 bases remaining between them. CDR3 size: 16 residues. The germline V gene has CDR1 MNHEY and CDR2 SVGAGI. The CDR3 loop reads CASSYSGAQGASPLHF. The CDR3 DNA follows: TGTGCCAGCAGTTACTCGGGTGCCCAGGGAGCGTCACCCCTCCACTTT.

The chain links TRBV11-3 to TRBJ2-2, with 7 bases matching TRBD1. The junction had 8 bases not matched to a gene; V was cut back by 3 bases and J by 7 bases. Germline CDR1 and CDR2: SGHNT and YENEEA. The CDR3 consists of 15 residues. In DNA form, the CDR3 reads TGTGCCAGCAGCTTTGAGAGGGGGCGTATCGGGGAGCTGTTTTTT. Translating it yields CASSFERGRIGELFF.

The chain carries TRBV6-1 and TRBJ1-3; 8 nucleotides line up with TRBD1. Trimming removed 4 bases from V and 0 bases from J; junction bases left unmatched: 14. The CDR3 runs 19 residues. From germline, CDR1 is MNHNS and CDR2 SASEGT. CDR3 sequence: CASSGTEWGTGNSGNTIYF. Written as DNA, the CDR3 is TGTGCCAGCAGTGGAACGGAATGGGGGACAGGAAACTCTGGAAACACCATATATTTT.

The V gene is TRBV30, the J gene TRBJ1-2; D is unclear. The V gene lost 1 base and the J gene lost 4 bases, with 16 bases spanning the gap. The CDR3 spans 15 residues. Per the germline V gene, CDR1 is GTSNPN and CDR2 is SVGIG (reference sequence). The CDR3 protein is CAWSGGWRTSYGYTF. CDR3 sequence (DNA): TGTGCCTGGAGTGGGGGATGGCGGACTTCCTATGGCTACACCTTC.

This sequence joins TRBV6-2 or TRBV6-3 and TRBJ2-7; TRBD1 is a possible D gene (5 bases). The V gene's germline CDR1 is MNHEY and CDR2 SVGEGT. V gave up 5 bases and J gave up 0 bases, with 17 bases separating them. This CDR3 spans 16 amino acids. For the CDR3, the DNA is TGTGCCAGCAGTGACAGAGGTCAGGGCAGCTCCTACGAGCAGTACTTC. Its protein is CASSDRGQGSSYEQYF.

The V and J genes are TRBV10-1 and TRBJ2-5; TRBD2 aligns across 8 bases. The length of the CDR3 is 15 residues. CDR1 and CDR2 (germline): WNHNN, SYGVQD (reference sequence). V was pared by 3 bases and J by 1 base, with 4 bases of the junction left unmatched. The DNA of the CDR3 is TGCGCCAGCAGTGAACGACGGGGGGGCCAAGAGACCCAGTACTTC. Its protein is CASSERRGGQETQYF.

This rearrangement joins TRBV4-1 to TRBJ1-2; tentative D call: TRBD1 (6 bases). The germline gives CDR1 MGHRA, CDR2 YSYEKL. V was pared by 0 bases and J by 7 bases, with 21 bases between. CDR3 size: 17 residues. In nucleotides, the CDR3 is TGCGCCAGCAGCCAAGATCCCTTAGGGGGGCTTCTGGGTGGCTACACCTTC. Its protein product is CASSQDPLGGLLGGYTF.

The chain uses TRBV29-1 and TRBJ1-5, with no clear D. This CDR3 contains 12 residues. V lost 4 bases and J lost 2, with 6 bases in between. The germline CDR1 and CDR2 sequences are SQVTM and ANQGSEA. CDR3 in DNA: TGCAGCGTTGGGCTAGGCAATCAGCCCCAGCATTTT. Translated, it gives CSVGLGNQPQHF.

The chain joins TRBV18 to TRBJ2-7; D may be TRBD2 (7 bases). Trimming shortened V by 3 bases and J by 4 bases, and 13 bases separated the two germline ends. CDR1 and CDR2 from the germline V gene are KGHSH and LQKENI. The CDR3 consists of 14 residues. The DNA for the CDR3 is TGTGCCAGCTCACCGGGCGGGGGCTGGTACGAGCAGTACTTC. Encoded protein: CASSPGGGWYEQYF.

This chain uses TRBV7-9 with TRBJ1-2, with D maybe TRBD1 (5 bases). CDR3 length: 12 amino acids. V shed 6 bases and J shed 4 bases, with 9 bases lying between them. Germline-derived CDR1 and CDR2 are SEHNR and FQNEAQ (reference sequence). In DNA, the CDR3 is TGTGCCAGCAGGAGGGGTAGCTATGGCTACACCTTC. This encodes CASRRGSYGYTF.

The chain couples TRBV6-2 or TRBV6-3 to TRBJ1-1; possibly TRBD1 for D (6 bases). The CDR3 is 15 amino acids. The V and J ends lost 2 bases and 1 base respectively, with 11 bases between them. Per the germline V gene, CDR1 is MNHEY and CDR2 is SVGEGT. CDR3 in amino acids: CASSYPGTWNTEAFF. CDR3 coding DNA: TGTGCCAGCAGTTACCCCGGGACATGGAACACTGAAGCTTTCTTT.

This clone was recorded once. The genes are TRBV19 and TRBJ2-7, with 11 nucleotides matching TRBD1. Trimming took 5 bases from V and 2 from J; bases not matched to a gene: 5. From germline, CDR1 is LNHDA and CDR2 SQIVND (reference sequence). The CDR3 consists of 15 residues. The CDR3 bases are TGTGCCAGTAGTTCGGGACAGGGGGTCCCCTACGAGCAGTACTTC. Amino acid sequence: CASSSGQGVPYEQYF.

Relative to its sample, this clone is medium-sized (0.01 to 0.1%). The chain links TRBV5-1 to TRBJ2-7; 11 bases line up with TRBD2. The germline CDR1 and CDR2 sequences are SGHRS and YFSETQ. The CDR3 spans 15 residues. Unmatched junction bases numbered 6, after V lost 4 bases and J lost 3 bases. The CDR3 is CASSPSTSGGYEQYF. CDR3 bases: TGCGCCAGCAGCCCTTCCACTAGCGGGGGCTACGAGCAGTACTTC.

The chain uses TRBV7-2 and TRBJ1-3, with D unclear. The CDR3 length is 16 residues. The germline gives CDR1 SGHTA, CDR2 FQGNSA. With 1 base removed from V and 0 bases from J, the gap between germline ends came to 10 bases. CDR3 amino acids: CASSLVRTLSGNTIYF. CDR3 bases: TGTGCCAGCAGCTTAGTCCGGACCCTCTCTGGAAACACCATATATTTT.

The rearrangement links TRBV12-3 or TRBV12-4 to TRBJ1-5; D remains unclear. This CDR3 comprises 12 residues. Trimming took 6 bases from V and 4 from J, leaving 7 bases between them. The CDR3: CASSLLNQPQHF. The CDR3 DNA follows: TGTGCCAGCAGCCTCCTAAATCAGCCCCAGCATTTT.

This rearrangement joins TRBV28 to TRBJ1-5; D ambiguous. V was shortened by 1 base and J by 7 bases, with 11 bases between the two germline ends. The CDR3 totals 14 residues. CDR1 and CDR2 from the germline V gene are MDHEN and SYDVKM. CDR3 loop: CASSLSTLRQPQHF. For the CDR3, the DNA is TGTGCCAGCAGTTTATCGACTCTACGCCAGCCCCAGCATTTT.

The V and J genes are TRBV6-5 and TRBJ1-2; the D gene is possibly TRBD1 (5 bases). V was cut by 6 bases and J by 5 bases, with 16 bases left in between. Germline V CDR1 and CDR2: MNHEY, SVGAGI. The CDR3 extends over 14 amino acids. CDR3 bases: TGTGCCAGCAGATCCGGGACGGAATCGTATGGCTACACCTTC. Its protein is CASRSGTESYGYTF.

This sequence joins TRBV6-4 and TRBJ2-2; possible D gene TRBD2, 7 bases. CDR3 length: 15 amino acids. CDR1 is MRHNA and CDR2 is SNTAGT in the germline V gene. V lost 3 bases and J lost 4, with 12 bases in between. CDR3 in DNA: TGTGCCAGCAGTGAAGGCGGGGGCCCCACCGGGGAGCTGTTTTTT. Protein: CASSEGGGPTGELFF.

The V and J genes are TRBV6-5 and TRBJ2-7, with TRBD1 as a possible D gene (6 bases). Per the germline V gene, CDR1 is MNHEY and CDR2 is SVGAGI. The CDR3 runs to 13 residues. The V and J ends lost 6 bases and 3 bases respectively, with 12 bases between them. Here the CDR3 DNA reads TGTGCCAGCAGCCCGGGACACCTCTACGAGCAGTACTTC. Protein sequence: CASSPGHLYEQYF.

This clone has just one count. The junction differs from germline at one of its ends, possibly a read error. The CDR3 sequence: CASSLSLGEGNSNQPQHF. CDR3 sequence (DNA): TGTGCTAGCAGCTTATCTTTGGGTGAGGGTAATAGCAATCAGCCCCAGCATTTT. This rearrangement joins TRBV7-7 to TRBJ1-5; unclear D gene. Germline loops: CDR1 SSHAT, CDR2 FNYEAQ (reference sequence). The CDR3 extends over 18 amino acids.

The chain links TRBV20-1 to TRBJ2-2, with 8 bases matching TRBD2. Germline V gene data show CDR1 as DFQATT and CDR2 as SNEGSKA (reference sequence). This CDR3 spans 15 amino acids. V lost 3 bases to trimming and J lost 6 bases; unmatched junction nucleotides: 9. Here the CDR3 DNA reads TGCAGTGCTAGTGAAAGCGGGGGTTATGCCGGGGAGCTGTTTTTT. Translation: CSASESGGYAGELFF.

The sample holds one count of this clone. This is likely a read error, given that the CDR3 carries no conserved phenylalanine or tryptophan at its end. The limits of the CDR3 on the DNA are not certain, so only TCRdb's listed CDR3 is given. The chain carries TRBV3-1 (or the pseudogene TRBV3-2) and TRBJ1-1. Germline V gene data show CDR1 as LGHDT and CDR2 as YNNKEL (reference sequence). The CDR3 adds up to 9 amino acids, both ends counted. CDR3 sequence: CASSQEGMV.

The rearrangement links TRBV16 to TRBJ2-7, with TRBD1 identical over 8 bases. V shed 4 bases and J 2 bases; nucleotides not matched to a gene: 10. The germline V gene has CDR1 KGHSY and CDR2 FQNENV. The CDR3 is made up of 16 amino acids. For the CDR3, the DNA is TGTGCCAGCAGCCCCATCGGACAGGGACCCACCTACGAGCAGTACTTC. Its protein product is CASSPIGQGPTYEQYF.

The gene calls are TRBV28 and TRBJ1-1, with 8 positions matching TRBD1. This CDR3 region has 18 residues. Per the germline V gene, CDR1 is MDHEN and CDR2 is SYDVKM. With V trimmed by 6 bases and J by 0 bases, 15 bases remained unmatched. Here the CDR3 reads CASSPPGQAVDLNTEAFF. For the CDR3, the DNA is TGTGCCAGCAGCCCTCCGGGACAGGCCGTGGATTTGAACACTGAAGCTTTCTTT.

The rearrangement uses TRBV5-4 and TRBJ1-2, with a tentative D call TRBD1 (6 bases). Germline CDR1 reads SGHNT; CDR2 reads YYREEE (reference sequence). The CDR3 runs to 12 residues. Trimming removed 7 bases from V and 2 bases from J, with 9 bases in between. The CDR3 DNA is TGTGCCAGCCGGGGGCAGAACTATGGCTACACCTTC. Protein sequence: CASRGQNYGYTF.

The V call is TRBV11-2, the J call TRBJ1-2; possibly TRBD1 for D (5 bases). Trimming left V 5 bases short and J 0 bases short, with 16 bases between. The CDR3 length is 16 residues. Germline V gives CDR1 SGHAT, CDR2 FQNNGV. CDR3 amino acids: CASSGYRDRSNYGYTF. CDR3 in DNA: TGTGCCAGCAGCGGGTATCGAGACAGATCTAACTATGGCTACACCTTC.

For this clone: The sample contains more than one DNA sequence encoding this CDR3. This rearrangement joins TRBV7-3 to TRBJ2-3; 11 bases match TRBD2. This CDR3 region has 16 residues. V lost 5 bases, J lost 1 base, and 5 bases stayed unmatched. The germline V gene has CDR1 SGHTA and CDR2 FQGTGA. The CDR3 is CASSRTSGGGTDTQYF. CDR3 nucleotides: TGTGCCAGCAGCCGAACTAGCGGGGGTGGCACAGATACGCAGTATTTT.

The J gene is TRBJ2-1, the V gene TRBV6-2 or TRBV6-3; 8 bases are a match to TRBD2. This CDR3 has 19 residues. Unmatched junction bases numbered 13, after V lost 2 bases and J lost 1 base. Germline CDR1 is MNHEY and CDR2 is SVGEGT. DNA for the CDR3: TGTGCCAGCAGTTACATGTCGGGGGGGCCCAGTATTTCCTACAATGAGCAGTTCTTC. Protein: CASSYMSGGPSISYNEQFF.